The present T cell receptor beta chain was sequenced within a study of blood T cell repertoires in COVID-19. The wider study: Samples of COVID-19 (acute and convalescent) were obtained from the United States, Italy and Spain. PBMCs, B-cell-depleted T cells, or T cells were the source of the cDNA or gDNA that made up the material.

CDR1 is SGHRS and CDR2 is YFSETQ in the germline V gene. V was pared by 3 bases and J by 5 bases, with 18 bases between. The CDR3 is made up of 16 amino acids. As processed by the authors: Amplification with reference gene primers provided the estimates of nucleated cell counts. Using immunoSEQ multiplex PCR, the repertoire was profiled, and TCRdb retains in-frame clones only, with some absent. V and J calls and clone size come straight from that table; D and trimming were deduced from the DNA. The table shows roughly 30,000 clones, with over 75% occurring only once. The TCR comes from a woman aged 60 to 75 with acute or convalescent COVID-19. Material for sequencing was peripheral blood. V and J are TRBV5-1 and TRBJ2-1; D possibly corresponds to TRBD1 (6 bases). The CDR3 DNA sequence: TGCGCCAGCAGCTCAGCAGGGACACCACCTAACAATGAGCAGTTCTTC. Amino acids: CASSSAGTPPNNEQFF. The full variable domain, rest sourced from reference TRBV5-1 and TRBJ2-1, is KAGVTQTPRYLIKTRGQQVTLSCSPISGHRSVSWYQQTPGQGLQFLFEYFSETQRNKGNFPGRFSGRQFSNSRSEMNVSTLELGDSALYLCASSSAGTPPNNEQFFGPGTRLTVL.